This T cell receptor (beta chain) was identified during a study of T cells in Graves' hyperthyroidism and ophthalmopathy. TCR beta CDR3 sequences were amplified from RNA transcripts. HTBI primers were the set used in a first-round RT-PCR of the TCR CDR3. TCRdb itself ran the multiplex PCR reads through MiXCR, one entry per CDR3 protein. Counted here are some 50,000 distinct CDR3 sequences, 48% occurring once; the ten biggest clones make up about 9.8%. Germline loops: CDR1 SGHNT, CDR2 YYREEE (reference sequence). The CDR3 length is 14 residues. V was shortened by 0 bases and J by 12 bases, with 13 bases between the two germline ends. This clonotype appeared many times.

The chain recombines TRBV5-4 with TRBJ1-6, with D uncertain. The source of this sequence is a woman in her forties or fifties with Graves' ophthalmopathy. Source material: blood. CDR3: CASSLGPSREPLHF. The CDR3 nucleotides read TGTGCCAGCAGCTTGGGACCGAGTAGGGAACCCCTCCACTTT.